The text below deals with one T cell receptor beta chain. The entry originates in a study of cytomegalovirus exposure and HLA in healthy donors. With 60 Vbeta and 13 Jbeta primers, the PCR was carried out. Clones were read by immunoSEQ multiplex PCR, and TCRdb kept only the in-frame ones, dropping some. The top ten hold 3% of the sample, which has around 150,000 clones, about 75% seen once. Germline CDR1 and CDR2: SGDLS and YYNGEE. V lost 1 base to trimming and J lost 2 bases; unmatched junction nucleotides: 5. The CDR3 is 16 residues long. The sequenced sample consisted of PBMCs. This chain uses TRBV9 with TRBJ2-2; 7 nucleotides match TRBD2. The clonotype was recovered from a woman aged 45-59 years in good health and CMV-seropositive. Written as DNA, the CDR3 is TGTGCCAGCAGCGTAATGGCGGGGGTAAACACCGGGGAGCTGTTTTTT. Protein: CASSVMAGVNTGELFF.